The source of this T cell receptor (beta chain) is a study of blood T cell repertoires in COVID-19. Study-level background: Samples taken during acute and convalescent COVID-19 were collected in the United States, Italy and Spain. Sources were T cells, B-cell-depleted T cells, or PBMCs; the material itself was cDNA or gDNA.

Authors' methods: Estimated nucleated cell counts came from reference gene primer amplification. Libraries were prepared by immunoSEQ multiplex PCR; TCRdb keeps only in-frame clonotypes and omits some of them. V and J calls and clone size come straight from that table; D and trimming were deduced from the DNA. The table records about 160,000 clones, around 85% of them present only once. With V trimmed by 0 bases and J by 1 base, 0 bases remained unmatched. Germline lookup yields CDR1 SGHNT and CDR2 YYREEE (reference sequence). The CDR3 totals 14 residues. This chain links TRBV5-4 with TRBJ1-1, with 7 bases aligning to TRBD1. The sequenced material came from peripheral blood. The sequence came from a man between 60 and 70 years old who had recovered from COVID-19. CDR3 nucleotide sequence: TGTGCCAGCAGCTTGGGGGACAGGAACACTGAAGCTTTCTTT. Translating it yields CASSLGDRNTEAFF.